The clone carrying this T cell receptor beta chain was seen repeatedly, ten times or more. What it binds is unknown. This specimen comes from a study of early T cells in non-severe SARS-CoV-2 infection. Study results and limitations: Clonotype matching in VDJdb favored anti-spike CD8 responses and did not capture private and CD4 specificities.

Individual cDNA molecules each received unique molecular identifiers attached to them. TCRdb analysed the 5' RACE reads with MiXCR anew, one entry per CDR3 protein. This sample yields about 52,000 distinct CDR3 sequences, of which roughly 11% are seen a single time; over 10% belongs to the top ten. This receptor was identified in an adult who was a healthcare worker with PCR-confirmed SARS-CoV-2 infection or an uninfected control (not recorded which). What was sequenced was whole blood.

The CDR3 here is CSVEGGNYNEQFF. The CDR3 nucleotides read TGCAGCGTTGAAGGCGGGAACTACAATGAGCAGTTCTTC. The chain recombines TRBV29-1 with TRBJ2-1, with TRBD2 as a possible D gene (6 bases). This CDR3 region has 13 residues. The V end was cut by 1 base, the J end by 3 bases, with 7 bases between. Germline V lookup: CDR1 SQVTM, CDR2 ANQGSEA.